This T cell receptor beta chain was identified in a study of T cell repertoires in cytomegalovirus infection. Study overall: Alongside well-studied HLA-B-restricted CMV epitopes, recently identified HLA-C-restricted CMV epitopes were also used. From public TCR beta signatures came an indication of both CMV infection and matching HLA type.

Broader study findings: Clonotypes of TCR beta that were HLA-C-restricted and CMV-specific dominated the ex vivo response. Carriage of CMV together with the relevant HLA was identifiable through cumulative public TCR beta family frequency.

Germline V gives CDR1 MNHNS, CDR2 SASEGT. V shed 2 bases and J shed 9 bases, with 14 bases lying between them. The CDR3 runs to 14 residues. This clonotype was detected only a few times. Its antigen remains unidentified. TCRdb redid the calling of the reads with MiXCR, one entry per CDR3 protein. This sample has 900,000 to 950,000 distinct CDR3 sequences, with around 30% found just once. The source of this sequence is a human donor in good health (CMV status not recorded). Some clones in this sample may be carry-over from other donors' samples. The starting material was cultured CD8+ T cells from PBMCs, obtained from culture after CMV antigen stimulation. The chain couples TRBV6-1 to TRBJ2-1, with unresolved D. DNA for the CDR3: TGTGCCAGCAGTGAACAAGAGGAAGGGTTTGAGCAGTTCTTC. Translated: CASSEQEEGFEQFF.